The entry below describes one T cell receptor beta chain. Its antigen is still unknown. This table comes from immunoSEQ multiplex PCR, and its TCRdb copy is limited to in-frame clones, with some not included. This repertoire shows 50,000 to 60,000 clones, about 87% found once; its top ten account for about 16%. V lost 5 bases to trimming and J lost 2 bases; unmatched junction nucleotides: 5. This CDR3 has 14 residues. Per germline, CDR1 MNHEY and CDR2 SMNVEV (reference sequence). This sample was included in a study of T cells in localized non-small cell lung cancer. Whole-study findings and limits: Among the top 100 tumor clones, a median about 59 appeared in adjacent lung. Tumor showed lower T cell clonality than uninvolved adjacent lung, where it was highest.

This material consisted of PBMCs, taken before any cancer treatment. The chain has TRBV27 and TRBJ1-2; 7 bases fit TRBD1. The receptor was derived from a female donor with stage II lung adenocarcinoma. The CDR3 DNA reads as TGTGCCAGCAGTCGGGACAGAGTAAACTATGGCTACACCTTC. Its translation: CASSRDRVNYGYTF.